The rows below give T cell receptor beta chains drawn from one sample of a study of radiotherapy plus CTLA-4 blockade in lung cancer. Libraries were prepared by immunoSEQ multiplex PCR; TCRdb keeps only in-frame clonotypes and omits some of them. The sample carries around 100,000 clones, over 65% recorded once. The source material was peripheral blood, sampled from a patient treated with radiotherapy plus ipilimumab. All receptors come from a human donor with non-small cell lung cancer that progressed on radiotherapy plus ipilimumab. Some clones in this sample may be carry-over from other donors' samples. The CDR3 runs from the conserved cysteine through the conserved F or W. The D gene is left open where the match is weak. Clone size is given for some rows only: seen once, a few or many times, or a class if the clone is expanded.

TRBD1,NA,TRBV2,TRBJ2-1,CASTRDRGDNEQFF,TGTGCCAGTACCCGGGACAGGGGGGACAATGAGCAGTTCTTC
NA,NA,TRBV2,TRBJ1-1,CATKAGSGTTEAFF,TGTGCCACAAAAGCGGGATCGGGGACCACTGAAGCTTTCTTT
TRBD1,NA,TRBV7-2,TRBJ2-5,CASSLLGTAVPQYF,TGTGCCAGCAGCTTGCTCGGGACAGCCGTCCCCCAGTACTTC
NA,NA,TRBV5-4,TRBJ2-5,CASSPRTSQETQYF,TGTGCCAGCAGCCCTAGGACAAGCCAAGAGACCCAGTACTTC
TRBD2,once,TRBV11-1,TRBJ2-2,CASKRKDSGGNTGELFF,TGTGCCAGCAAAAGAAAAGATAGCGGGGGTAACACCGGGGAGCTGTTTTTT
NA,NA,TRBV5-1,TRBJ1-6,CASSKGRGSPLHF,TGCGCCAGCAGTAAAGGTAGGGGTTCACCCCTCCACTTT
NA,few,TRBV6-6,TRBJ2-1,CASSYSATGQFF,TGTGCCAGCAGTTACTCGGCGACTGGGCAGTTCTTC
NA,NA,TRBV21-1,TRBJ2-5,CASSKEKETQYF,TGTGCCAGCAGTAAAGAGAAAGAGACCCAGTACTTC
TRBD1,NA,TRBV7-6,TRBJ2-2,CASSFVQGGITGELFF,TGTGCCAGCAGCTTCGTACAGGGGGGAATCACCGGGGAGCTGTTTTTT
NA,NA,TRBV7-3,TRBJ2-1,CASSLTGMGLFF,TGTGCCAGCAGCTTAACGGGGATGGGATTGTTCTTC
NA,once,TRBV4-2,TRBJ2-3,CASSQGGGHADTQYF,TGTGCCAGCAGCCAAGGCGGGGGCCACGCAGATACGCAGTATTTT
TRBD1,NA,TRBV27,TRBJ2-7,CASSFYPRTGNYEQYF,TGTGCCAGCAGTTTCTATCCCAGGACAGGAAACTACGAGCAGTACTTC
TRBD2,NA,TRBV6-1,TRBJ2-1,CASSGLAGGYNEQFF,TGTGCCAGCAGTGGACTAGCGGGGGGGTACAATGAGCAGTTCTTC
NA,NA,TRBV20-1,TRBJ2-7,CSARGYYEQYF,TGCAGTGCTAGGGGATACTACGAGCAGTACTTC
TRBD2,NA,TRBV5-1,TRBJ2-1,CASSLVSLAGGLGDEQFF,TGCGCCAGCAGCTTGGTCTCTTTAGCGGGGGGTCTTGGAGATGAGCAGTTCTTC
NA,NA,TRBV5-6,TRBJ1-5,CASSLYTSNQPQHF,TGTGCCAGCAGCTTGTACACGAGCAATCAGCCCCAGCATTTT
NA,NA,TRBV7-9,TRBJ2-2,CASSPTPGEGSGELFF,TGTGCCAGCAGCCCAACCCCGGGAGAGGGGAGTGGGGAGCTGTTTTTT
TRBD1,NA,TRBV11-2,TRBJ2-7,CASSSGQGIYEQYF,TGTGCCAGCAGCTCTGGACAGGGGATCTACGAGCAGTACTTC
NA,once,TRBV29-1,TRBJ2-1,CSVEDRWGGPGNEQFF,TGCAGCGTTGAAGATCGATGGGGGGGCCCTGGGAATGAGCAGTTCTTC
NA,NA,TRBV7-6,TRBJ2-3,CASSFGTDTQYF,TGTGCCAGCAGCTTCGGCACAGATACGCAGTATTTT
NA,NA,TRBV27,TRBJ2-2,CASSLTLNTPGHRLYTGELFF,TGTGCCAGCAGCCTAACTCTTAACACTCCGGGACACCGCCTATACACCGGGGAGCTGTTTTTT
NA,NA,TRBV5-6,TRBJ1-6,CASSPRRRGLNSPLHF,TGTGCCAGCAGCCCCCGTCGGAGGGGGTTAAATTCACCCCTCCACTTT
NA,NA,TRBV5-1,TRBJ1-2,CASSSMTVASGYTF,TGCGCCAGCAGTTCCATGACGGTGGCATCTGGCTACACCTTC
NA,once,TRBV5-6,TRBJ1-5,CASSLAGGGNQPQHF,TGTGCCAGCAGCTTGGCAGGAGGTGGCAATCAGCCCCAGCATTTT
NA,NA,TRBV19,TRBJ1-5,CATGAGEGWNQPQHF,TGTGCCACTGGGGCAGGGGAAGGTTGGAATCAGCCCCAGCATTTT
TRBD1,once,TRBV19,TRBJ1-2,CASSIEGQRYGYTF,TGTGCCAGTAGTATAGAGGGACAGAGATATGGCTACACCTTC
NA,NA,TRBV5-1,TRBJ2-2,CASSLGGAGTGELFF,TGCGCCAGCAGCTTGGGAGGAGCCGGCACCGGGGAGCTGTTTTTT
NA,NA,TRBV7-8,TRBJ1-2,CASSLGVLDYGYTF,TGTGCCAGCAGCTTGGGGGTGTTGGACTATGGCTACACCTTC
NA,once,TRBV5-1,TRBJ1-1,CASSLAGGVYTEAFF,TGCGCCAGCAGCTTGGCCGGGGGGGTTTACACTGAAGCTTTCTTT
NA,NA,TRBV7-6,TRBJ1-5,CASSLGAEDQPQHF,TGTGCCAGCAGCTTAGGGGCGGAAGATCAGCCCCAGCATTTT
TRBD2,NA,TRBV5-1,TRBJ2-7,CASSLEPSGGSYEQYF,TGCGCCAGCAGCTTGGAACCTAGCGGGGGTTCCTACGAGCAGTACTTC
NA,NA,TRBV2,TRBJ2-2,CASSKEAAARTGELFF,TGTGCCAGCAGTAAGGAGGCCGCGGCGAGGACCGGGGAGCTGTTTTTT
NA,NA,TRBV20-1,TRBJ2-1,CSAIPNNEQFF,TGCAGTGCTATTCCGAACAATGAGCAGTTCTTC
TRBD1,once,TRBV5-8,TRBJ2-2,CASRWDRNGELFF,TGTGCCAGCAGATGGGACAGGAACGGGGAGCTGTTTTTT
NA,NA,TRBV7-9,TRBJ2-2,CASSSSTGELFF,TGTGCCAGCAGCTCAAGCACCGGGGAGCTGTTTTTT